The subject of this entry is one TCR beta chain. Its antigen remains unidentified. Though probably carrying unrecorded immune exposures, donors were nominally healthy at sampling. The PCR ran on 60 Vbeta and 13 Jbeta primers. The repertoire was sequenced with immunoSEQ multiplex PCR; TCRdb's copy has only in-frame clones and lacks some. This sample yields 110,000 or so clones, of which 82% are seen a single time; just under 2.5% belongs to the top ten. The sample originates from a study of cytomegalovirus exposure and HLA in healthy donors. Study results and caveats: The likely explanation for a cluster of highly shared sequence variants was sequencing artifact. A later analysis revealed that TCR association rates differed between HLA loci, peaking at DRB1 and bottoming out at HLA-C. A later analysis found most CMV-associated TCR beta chains apparently HLA-restricted.

Germline V CDR1 and CDR2: PRHDT, FYEKMQ (reference sequence). The germline V and J ends were trimmed by 0 bases and 2 bases, with 10 bases remaining between them. CDR3 length: 15 residues. The TCR originated in a woman aged 18-30 years in good health and CMV-seronegative. The sample comprised PBMCs. This chain connects TRBV13 to TRBJ2-5, with D possibly matching TRBD1 (5 bases). In DNA form, the CDR3 reads TGTGCCAGCAGCTTAGGGACAGCCATTCAAGAGACCCAGTACTTC. This gives the protein CASSLGTAIQETQYF. Full variable domain (rest looked up from reference TRBV13 and TRBJ2-5): AAGVIQSPRHLIKEKRETATLKCYPIPRHDTVYWYQQGPGQDPQFLISFYEKMQSDKGSIPDRFSAQQFSDYHSELNMSSLELGDSALYFCASSLGTAIQETQYFGPGTRLLVL.